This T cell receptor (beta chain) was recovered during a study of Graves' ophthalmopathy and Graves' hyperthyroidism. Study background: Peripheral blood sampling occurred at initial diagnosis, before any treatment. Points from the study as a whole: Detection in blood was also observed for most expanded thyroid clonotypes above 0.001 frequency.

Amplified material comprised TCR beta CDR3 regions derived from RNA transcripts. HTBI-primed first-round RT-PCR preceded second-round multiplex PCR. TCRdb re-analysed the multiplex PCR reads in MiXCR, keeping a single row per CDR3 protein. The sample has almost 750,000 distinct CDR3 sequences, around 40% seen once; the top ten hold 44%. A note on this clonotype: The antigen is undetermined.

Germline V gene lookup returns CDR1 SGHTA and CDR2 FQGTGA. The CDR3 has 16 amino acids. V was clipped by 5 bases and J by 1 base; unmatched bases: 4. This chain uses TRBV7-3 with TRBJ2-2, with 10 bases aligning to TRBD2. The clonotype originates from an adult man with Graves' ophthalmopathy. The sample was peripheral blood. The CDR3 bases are TGTGCCAGCAGCATACGGACTAGCGGGAACACCGGGGAGCTGTTTTTT. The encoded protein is CASSIRTSGNTGELFF.